Listed below are T cell receptor beta chains from one sample, sequenced in a study of control samples from healthy donors and cancer patients. Profiling relied on immunoSEQ multiplex PCR, and the TCRdb table lists in-frame clones only, not all of them. The sample shows more than 85,000 clones, more than 75% of them seen only once. The specimen sequenced was PBMCs. These receptors came from a woman aged 55-70 years with lung cancer. Both conserved end residues are part of each CDR3. Fields, in order: clone size, V gene, J gene, CDR3 protein. Some rows mark clone size as missing; the rest say once, few, many or name a class of expanded clone.

few	TRBV3-1/TRBV3-2	TRBJ1-1	CASRKFKNTEAFF
NA	TRBV5-1	TRBJ2-7	CASSSSGQNYEQYF
NA	TRBV5-8	TRBJ1-2	CASSQPYRVLNYGYTF
NA	TRBV13	TRBJ2-2	CASSSRVSTGELFF
NA	TRBV6-5	TRBJ1-5	CASRGGQSNQPQHF
once	TRBV5-8	TRBJ2-3	CASSQGISTDTQYF
NA	TRBV28	TRBJ2-5	CASTGGGETQYF
NA	TRBV29-1	TRBJ1-2	CSVSDIDYGYTF
NA	TRBV7-9	TRBJ2-7	CASSLSESSYEQYF
NA	TRBV30	TRBJ1-4	CAWSPDEKLFF
NA	TRBV4-2	TRBJ2-7	CASSLSSRDEQYF
NA	TRBV4-2	TRBJ2-2	CASSQLSGANTGELFF
NA	TRBV7-8	TRBJ1-2	CASSEATAGDYSVWGYTF
once	TRBV6-2/TRBV6-3	TRBJ2-7	CASSLPRTGAGDEQYF
NA	TRBV5-5	TRBJ2-1	CASSLATGPYNEQFF
NA	TRBV9	TRBJ2-5	CASSIRQGGAQETQYF
NA	TRBV9	TRBJ1-1	CASSVDWSTNTEAFF
NA	TRBV19	TRBJ2-7	CASSTGEGAPYEQYF
NA	TRBV6-5	TRBJ2-2	CASGASGSSAGELFF
once	TRBV5-1	TRBJ2-7	CASSLAQGGYEQYF
NA	TRBV5-5	TRBJ1-2	CASSPLGQGANYGYTF
NA	TRBV2	TRBJ2-1	CASSKGLGSNEQFF
NA	TRBV28	TRBJ2-7	CASSPGQPYEQYF
NA	TRBV4-2	TRBJ1-1	CASSQDRGTEAFF
NA	TRBV5-1	TRBJ2-7	CASSWGSGDSNYEQYF
NA	TRBV3-1/TRBV3-2	TRBJ1-1	CASSRGGHSNTEAFF
NA	TRBV23-1	TRBJ2-7	CASSPTGQGEPYEQYF
NA	TRBV27	TRBJ2-1	CASSPRPPSSYNEQFF
NA	TRBV12-5	TRBJ1-1	CASGLLPGPTMNTEAFF
NA	TRBV29-1	TRBJ1-3	CSVEFSNSGNTIYF
NA	TRBV5-1	TRBJ2-5	CASNRGLQETQYF
NA	TRBV12-3/TRBV12-4	TRBJ1-2	CASSRPESYGYTF
NA	TRBV20-1	TRBJ1-4	CSARENEKLFF
NA	TRBV7-9	TRBJ1-2	CASSLAGGNGYTF
NA	TRBV7-2	TRBJ2-7	CASSYPSGGASYEQYF
NA	TRBV19	TRBJ1-1	CASSRGTGQGFNTEAFF
NA	TRBV28	TRBJ2-2	CASSVRLAGPGELFF
NA	TRBV3-1/TRBV3-2	TRBJ1-2	CASSQEVAGSVYGYTF
NA	TRBV7-2	TRBJ1-1	CASSFRGAPEAFF
few	TRBV12-3/TRBV12-4	TRBJ2-7	CASSGVTYEQYF
few	TRBV4-3	TRBJ1-2	CASSFSTTEYGYTF
NA	TRBV7-6	TRBJ2-7	CASSLGPGGYYEQYF
NA	TRBV6-2/TRBV6-3	TRBJ1-2	CASSYKRDQAAFNTNYGYTF
NA	TRBV2	TRBJ2-3	CASSNRGGDTQYF
NA	TRBV7-9	TRBJ2-1	CASSPPEASGPNYNEQFF
NA	TRBV5-6	TRBJ1-2	CASSLVAANYGYTF
NA	TRBV3-1/TRBV3-2	TRBJ2-3	CASSSGGHTDTQYF